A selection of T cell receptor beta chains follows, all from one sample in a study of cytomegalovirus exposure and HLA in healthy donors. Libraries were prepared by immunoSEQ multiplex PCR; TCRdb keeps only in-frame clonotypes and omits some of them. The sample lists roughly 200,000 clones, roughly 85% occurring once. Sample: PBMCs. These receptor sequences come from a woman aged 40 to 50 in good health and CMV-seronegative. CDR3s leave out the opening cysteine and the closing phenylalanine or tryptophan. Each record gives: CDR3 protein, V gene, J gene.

CDR3: ASSFYRAPNTEAF
V: TRBV11-2
J: TRBJ1-1

CDR3: ASSLWKTVEQY
V: TRBV28
J: TRBJ2-7

CDR3: ASSAIQLRLAGEFNEQF
V: TRBV5-6
J: TRBJ2-1

CDR3: SVAGGQGAATNYGYT
V: TRBV29-1
J: TRBJ1-2

CDR3: AWMQQNTEAF
V: TRBV30
J: TRBJ1-1

CDR3: ASSFLTGSYGYT
V: TRBV28
J: TRBJ1-2

CDR3: ASSDPWGGSGNYGYT
V: TRBV25-1
J: TRBJ1-2

CDR3: SGRQVLNTEAF
V: TRBV29-1
J: TRBJ1-1

CDR3: ASSLGGLEYEQY
V: TRBV7-2
J: TRBJ2-7

CDR3: ASSTGGGTDTQY
V: TRBV6-1
J: TRBJ2-3

CDR3: ASSLGRAYEQY
V: TRBV5-4
J: TRBJ2-7

CDR3: ASSEGGAGWEQY
V: TRBV5-1
J: TRBJ2-7

CDR3: ASSAGRAGQPQH
V: TRBV6-6
J: TRBJ1-5

CDR3: ATSRERQGFGYT
V: TRBV15
J: TRBJ1-2

CDR3: ASSSGWGRGTGELF
V: TRBV7-6
J: TRBJ2-2

CDR3: APQGEDMNTEAF
V: TRBV6-4
J: TRBJ1-1

CDR3: ASSFNGIASTDTQY
V: TRBV5-1
J: TRBJ2-3

CDR3: ASRRAGAKTDTQY
V: TRBV28
J: TRBJ2-3

CDR3: ASSLTGAGANVLT
V: TRBV9
J: TRBJ2-6

CDR3: ASSFRGPYEQY
V: TRBV5-1
J: TRBJ2-7

CDR3: ASSWTGAQGDTQY
V: TRBV2
J: TRBJ2-3

CDR3: ASSLTRTGLYEQY
V: TRBV27
J: TRBJ2-7

CDR3: ASKAGPGEQY
V: TRBV28
J: TRBJ2-7

CDR3: ASSLIGTGGTEAF
V: TRBV19
J: TRBJ1-1

CDR3: ASSLEGKINQPQH
V: TRBV7-2
J: TRBJ1-5

CDR3: ASSYTGTSPGELF
V: TRBV6-6
J: TRBJ2-2

CDR3: ASSPSPGLAGGGADTQY
V: TRBV9
J: TRBJ2-3

CDR3: ASSFGGTGARDTEAF
V: TRBV27
J: TRBJ1-1

CDR3: ASSPRSRDRPANYGYT
V: TRBV13
J: TRBJ1-2

CDR3: ASSTGLDYNEQF
V: TRBV19
J: TRBJ2-1

CDR3: ASSLSGSGNTIY
V: TRBV27
J: TRBJ1-3

CDR3: ASSHSGQASGANVLT
V: TRBV7-9
J: TRBJ2-6

CDR3: ASSLDRDSANTGELF
V: TRBV4-1
J: TRBJ2-2

CDR3: ASSEGWERGSSYEQY
V: TRBV10-1
J: TRBJ2-7

CDR3: ASSIFAGASGYNEQF
V: TRBV19
J: TRBJ2-1

CDR3: ASSLGQGASETQY
V: TRBV7-9
J: TRBJ2-5

CDR3: ASSTGPGQGKYEQY
V: TRBV2
J: TRBJ2-7

CDR3: ASSDSFSGELF
V: TRBV5-4
J: TRBJ2-2

CDR3: ASSQGSGLAGSYEQY
V: TRBV4-1
J: TRBJ2-7

CDR3: ASSRGGPSSYT
V: TRBV6-5
J: TRBJ1-2

CDR3: ASSLEPQGAYEQY
V: TRBV5-1
J: TRBJ2-7

CDR3: ASTIETGDYEQY
V: TRBV5-1
J: TRBJ2-7